The source of this T cell receptor (beta chain) is a study of CD8 T cells in Susac syndrome. Reverse transcription of roughly 0.5 to 1 ug RNA used random hexamers. MiXCR, applied by TCRdb to the immunoSEQ multiplex PCR reads, yields one record per CDR3 protein. This table has tens of thousands of distinct CDR3 sequences, 94% appearing once. The CDR3 has 11 amino acids. Trimming took off 5 bases at V and 6 bases at J, with 10 bases between the two ends. Germline CDR1 is GTSNPN and CDR2 is SVGIG (reference sequence). This TCR was sampled from a human donor with Susac syndrome. The sequencing sample was made of CD8+ T cells from PBMCs. The rearrangement joins TRBV30 to TRBJ1-1; D gene unclear. The CDR3 region has the DNA TGTGCCTGGCTGAAGTTCCCTGAAGCTTTCTTT. Protein sequence: CAWLKFPEAFF.